This TCR beta chain came from a study of cytomegalovirus exposure and HLA in healthy donors. General study results and limits: Listed as cytomegalovirus-associated were approximately 160 TCR beta chains.

The method was immunoSEQ multiplex PCR; TCRdb's version includes in-frame clones alone and lacks a portion of them. The table shows tens of thousands of clones, with over 85% occurring only once. With respect to this clone: Its antigen is currently unknown.

This CDR3 spans 16 amino acids. Germline CDR1 LGHNA, CDR2 YSLEER. With 0 bases removed from V and 4 bases from J, the gap between germline ends came to 15 bases. This TCR was sampled from a man between 18 and 35 years old in good health and CMV-seropositive. Input material: PBMCs. This chain connects TRBV4-3 to TRBJ1-2; D possibly corresponds to TRBD1 (5 bases). This CDR3 reads CASSQEGPQAIYGYTF. As DNA, the CDR3 is TGCGCCAGCAGCCAAGAAGGCCCACAGGCAATCTATGGCTACACCTTC.